Below are 20 T cell receptor beta chains sequenced from a single sample in a study of T cell responses to AZD1222 COVID-19 vaccine. The table came from immunoSEQ multiplex PCR; TCRdb's copy has only in-frame clones and leaves some out. The data show roughly 150,000 clones, 85% to 95% seen once. The sequenced sample was peripheral blood, obtained 28 days after the second AZD1222 dose. The source of these receptors is an adult who received the AZD1222 COVID-19 vaccine.

The chain uses TRBV27 and TRBJ1-1; 7 bases map to TRBD1. This CDR3 region has 15 residues. The V and J ends lost 6 bases and 1 base, in that order; junction bases with no gene match: 8. CDR1 is MNHEY, CDR2 SMNVEV, per germline (reference sequence). As DNA, the CDR3 is TGTGCCAGCAGCCGTCACAGGGGACCGAACACTGAAGCTTTCTTT. This sequence encodes CASSRHRGPNTEAFF.

This clone was recorded only once. The chain uses TRBV5-1 and TRBJ1-4; no clear D. V was shortened by 0 bases and J by 1 base, with 10 bases between the two germline ends. CDR1 SGHRS and CDR2 YFSETQ come from the germline V gene. The CDR3 runs 16 residues. The CDR3 DNA reads TGCGCCAGCAGCTTGGGCAGACGGCTAACTAATGAAAAACTGTTTTTT. It is translated as CASSLGRRLTNEKLFF.

The V call is TRBV5-1, the J call TRBJ1-2, with D unclear. Between the trimmed V and J ends, which lost 6 bases and 8 bases, there was a span of 17 bases. The CDR3 consists of 13 residues. Germline CDR1 and CDR2: SGHRS and YFSETQ. The DNA for the CDR3 is TGCGCCAGCAACCAGGAAATGGGGAAAGGCTACACCTTC. Protein product: CASNQEMGKGYTF.

This chain connects TRBV5-6 to TRBJ2-2, with no clear D. The CDR3 is 15 amino acids. Germline V lookup: CDR1 SGHDT, CDR2 YYEEEE. The V and J ends lost 2 bases and 1 base respectively, with 9 bases between them. CDR3: CASSFWFQNTGELFF. The CDR3 DNA reads as TGTGCCAGCAGCTTTTGGTTTCAGAACACCGGGGAGCTGTTTTTT.

The V gene is TRBV13, the J gene TRBJ1-1; D possibly corresponds to TRBD1 (5 bases). The CDR3 covers 14 residues. Germline V gives CDR1 PRHDT, CDR2 FYEKMQ (reference sequence). Trimming pared 7 bases from V and 6 bases from J, leaving 18 bases between. CDR3 sequence reads: CASTPLGAGPEAFF. The DNA for the CDR3 is TGTGCCAGCACCCCTCTAGGGGCAGGGCCTGAAGCTTTCTTT.

The rearrangement joins TRBV18 to TRBJ1-4; the D is unclear. Germline-derived CDR1 and CDR2 are KGHSH and LQKENI. With 3 bases removed from V and 2 bases from J, the gap between germline ends came to 10 bases. This CDR3 has 15 amino acids. The CDR3 DNA is TGTGCCAGCTCACCCTTCCCCACTACTAATGAAAAACTGTTTTTT. Residues: CASSPFPTTNEKLFF.

The rearrangement uses TRBV7-2 and TRBJ1-1, with D possibly matching TRBD1 (5 bases). With 5 bases removed from V and 1 base from J, the gap between germline ends came to 5 bases. Germline CDR1 reads SGHTA; CDR2 reads FQGNSA. This CDR3 is 12 amino acids long. The CDR3 region is CASSQGNTEAFF. DNA of the CDR3: TGTGCCAGCAGCCAGGGGAACACTGAAGCTTTCTTT. The full variable domain, with the rest looked up from reference TRBV7-2 and TRBJ1-1, is GAGVSQSPSNKVTEKGKDVELRCDPISGHTALYWYRQSLGQGLEFLIYFQGNSAPDKSGLPSDRFSAERTGGSVSTLTIQRTQQEDSAVYLCASSQGNTEAFFGQGTRLTVV.

This chain joins TRBV6-5 and TRBJ1-6, with D maybe TRBD1 (5 bases). The germline V and J ends were trimmed by 4 bases and 10 bases, with 14 bases remaining between them. CDR1 is MNHEY, CDR2 SVGAGI, per germline. This CDR3 comprises 14 residues. CDR3 coding DNA: TGTGCCAGCAGTTCCAATGGGGGAGAGTCACCCCTCCACTTT. Translation gives CASSSNGGESPLHF.

J is TRBJ1-4 and V is TRBV19; unclear D gene. V lost 9 bases and J 0 bases, leaving 14 bases between the germline ends. The CDR3 extends over 15 amino acids. Germline CDR1 and CDR2: LNHDA and SQIVND (reference sequence). CDR3 in DNA: TGTGCCAGCGCCTGGTCGGCAGCAACTAATGAAAAACTGTTTTTT. This gives the protein CASAWSAATNEKLFF.

The chain joins TRBV4-1 to TRBJ2-7; D is tentatively TRBD1 or TRBD2 (5 bases each). The CDR3 has 15 residues. V was pared by 1 base and J by 4 bases, with 14 bases between. Germline lookup yields CDR1 MGHRA and CDR2 YSYEKL. The CDR3 protein is CASSQVTLGEYEQYF. The CDR3 nucleotides are TGCGCCAGCAGCCAAGTGACCTTGGGGGAATACGAGCAGTACTTC.

The V and J genes are TRBV14 and TRBJ2-1, with 7 bases matching TRBD2. This CDR3 is 12 amino acids long. V trimming: 6 bases; J trimming: 8 bases; junction bases outside the gene matches: 4. The germline V gene has CDR1 SGHDN and CDR2 FVKESK. CDR3: CASSRTRDEQFF. The CDR3 DNA reads as TGTGCCAGCAGTAGGACTAGAGATGAGCAGTTCTTC.

The gene calls are TRBV28 and TRBJ2-7, with D possibly matching TRBD2 (6 bases). Germline loops: CDR1 MDHEN, CDR2 SYDVKM. The CDR3 contains 13 residues. Trimming stripped 6 bases from V and 3 bases from J, with 12 bases between. The CDR3 loop is CASSIPTSYEQYF. CDR3 DNA sequence: TGTGCCAGCAGCATACCGACTAGCTACGAGCAGTACTTC. Supplemented by reference TRBV28 and TRBJ2-7, the full variable domain reads DVKVTQSSRYLVKRTGEKVFLECVQDMDHENMFWYRQDPGLGLRLIYFSYDVKMKEKGDIPEGYSVSREKKERFSLILESASTNQTSMYLCASSIPTSYEQYFGPGTRLTVT.

V is TRBV6-5 and J is TRBJ2-7; 7 bases line up with TRBD2. The CDR3 totals 16 residues. The ends lost 0 bases at V and 7 bases at J; junction bases unmatched: 12. Germline V gene data show CDR1 as MNHEY and CDR2 as SVGAGI. CDR3 nucleotide sequence: TGTGCCAGCAGTTACTCGAGAACTAGCGTAGGCTCTGAGCAGTACTTC. It is translated as CASSYSRTSVGSEQYF.

As for this clone: Sequence at one end of the junction differs from germline and may be a read error. The gene calls are TRBV7-7 and TRBJ2-3; the D is unclear. This CDR3 has 13 amino acids. The germline V gene has CDR1 SSHAT and CDR2 FNYEAQ (reference sequence). Written as DNA, the CDR3 is TGTGCTAGCAGCTCGGACAGCACAGATACGCAGTATTTT. Translation gives CASSSDSTDTQYF.

The V and J genes are TRBV4-1 and TRBJ2-7; weak D call: TRBD1 (6 bases). The CDR3 runs 14 residues. Germline V gives CDR1 MGHRA, CDR2 YSYEKL. Trimming stripped 4 bases from V and 3 bases from J, with 13 bases between. CDR3 nucleotides: TGCGCCAGCAGCCTGGGGATACAGGGCTACGAGCAGTACTTC. This encodes CASSLGIQGYEQYF.

The CDR3 loop reads CATSAPRGVKYNEQFF. The CDR3, as DNA: TGTGCCACCAGTGCGCCGCGGGGGGTAAAATACAATGAGCAGTTCTTC. This chain joins TRBV24-1 and TRBJ2-1, with 8 bases lining up with TRBD2. In germline, CDR1 is KGHDR, CDR2 SFDVKD. The V segment lost 5 bases and the J segment 4 bases; nucleotides outside the gene matches: 9. This CDR3 spans 16 amino acids.

The chain links TRBV12-5 to TRBJ2-7; no firm D call. Trimming cost V 5 bases and J 3 bases, with 11 bases left between them. The CDR3 is 13 amino acids. Per germline, CDR1 LGHNT and CDR2 FRNRAP. The CDR3 protein is CASGPFLGYEQYF. In nucleotides, the CDR3 is TGTGCTAGTGGTCCTTTTTTGGGCTACGAGCAGTACTTC.

This clone was picked up many times. Other DNA variants within this sample encode the same CDR3. This chain joins TRBV5-1 and TRBJ1-1, with D perhaps TRBD1 (5 bases). V was trimmed by 4 bases and J by 0 bases, leaving 10 bases between them. Germline CDR1 is SGHRS and CDR2 is YFSETQ. This CDR3 is built from 14 residues. The CDR3 loop reads CASSTGTLNTEAFF. The CDR3 DNA reads TGCGCCAGCAGCACTGGGACGTTGAACACTGAAGCTTTCTTT.

This clone was detected once. CDR3 region: CASSQSTGSNYGYTF. CDR3 in DNA: TGTGCCAGCAGCCAGAGCACGGGATCCAACTATGGCTACACCTTC. This chain joins TRBV7-9 and TRBJ1-2; D uncertain. The CDR3 loop spans 15 amino acids. Germline CDR1 SEHNR, CDR2 FQNEAQ (reference sequence). Trimming took off 5 bases at V and 2 bases at J, with 15 bases between the two ends.

The V gene is TRBV5-8, the J gene TRBJ2-3, with a tentative D call TRBD2 (6 bases). The germline gives CDR1 SGHTS, CDR2 YDEGEE. Trimming removed 1 base from V and 4 bases from J, with 19 bases in between. The CDR3 spans 17 residues. The CDR3 reads CASSLPQGGAAPDTQYF. CDR3 coding DNA: TGTGCCAGCAGCTTGCCTCAGGGAGGCGCCGCCCCAGATACGCAGTATTTT.